These 5 T cell receptor beta chains share one sample of origin, sequenced in a study of OX40 agonist ivuxolimab in advanced cancers. Data came from immunoSEQ multiplex PCR; TCRdb stores just in-frame clones and leaves some out. The data show tens of thousands of clones, 85% seen once. The sequencing used CD4+ or CD8+ T cells sorted from blood, collected in a trial of the OX40 agonist ivuxolimab. The receptors originated from an adult with an advanced solid tumor such as melanoma, head and neck, liver or kidney cancer.

The CDR3 DNA sequence: TGCGCCAGCAGCCCATTGACAGGGGGGTTTAATGAAAAACTGTTTTTT. Its protein is CASSPLTGGFNEKLFF. The chain combines TRBV5-1 with TRBJ1-4; TRBD1 matches at 9 bases. V lost 4 bases to trimming and J lost 4 bases; unmatched junction nucleotides: 8. This CDR3 has 16 residues. The germline gives CDR1 SGHRS, CDR2 YFSETQ.

The chain combines TRBV28 with TRBJ2-1; the match to TRBD1 covers 7 bases. The V segment lost 2 bases and the J segment 8 bases; nucleotides outside the gene matches: 3. Germline V gene data show CDR1 as MDHEN and CDR2 as SYDVKM. This CDR3 region has 13 residues. The CDR3 here is CASSLTGVHEQFF. CDR3 coding DNA: TGTGCCAGCAGTTTAACAGGGGTCCATGAGCAGTTCTTC.

The chain combines TRBV2 with TRBJ2-3, with D perhaps matching TRBD1 (6 bases). Trimming pared 6 bases from V and 2 bases from J, leaving 12 bases between. The germline gives CDR1 SNHLY, CDR2 FYNNEI. The CDR3 has 14 amino acids. In DNA, the CDR3 is TGTGCCAGCAGCAAAGGGGGAACCACAGATACGCAGTATTTT. This codes for CASSKGGTTDTQYF. The full variable domain, with the rest looked up from reference TRBV2 and TRBJ2-3, is EPEVTQTPSHQVTQMGQEVILRCVPISNHLYFYWYRQILGQKVEFLVSFYNNEISEKSEIFDDQFSVERPDGSNFTLKIRSTKLEDSAMYFCASSKGGTTDTQYFGPGTRLTVL.

The V call is TRBV2, the J call TRBJ2-5, with 11 bases fitting TRBD2. There are 14 residues in the CDR3. The V gene's germline CDR1 is SNHLY and CDR2 FYNNEI. J lost 4 bases, V lost 10 bases, and 8 bases had no gene match. CDR3 nucleotides: TGTGCCACAACTAGCGGGAGTTGGTCAGAGACCCAGTACTTC. Its translation: CATTSGSWSETQYF.

This clone was detected only a few times. The chain is built from TRBV7-9 and TRBJ2-7, with a possible D match to TRBD2 (6 bases). Looked up from germline, CDR1 is SEHNR and CDR2 is FQNEAQ (reference sequence). Trimming shortened V by 5 bases and J by 5 bases, and 16 bases separated the two germline ends. CDR3 size: 14 residues. In DNA form, the CDR3 reads TGTGCCAGCAGCCCGGCGCAGTGGGGGGACGAGCAGTACTTC. This codes for CASSPAQWGDEQYF. The full variable domain, with the rest looked up from reference TRBV7-9 and TRBJ2-7, is DTGVSQNPRHKITKRGQNVTFRCDPISEHNRLYWYRQTLGQGPEFLTYFQNEAQLEKSRLLSDRFSAERPKGSFSTLEIQRTEQGDSAMYLCASSPAQWGDEQYFGPGTRLTVT.